This TCR beta chain was obtained from a study of sequential checkpoint blockade in melanoma. The wider study: First-line arms were nivolumab then ipilimumab, or the reverse, randomized 1:1.

Treatment defined: randomized to nivolumab then ipilimumab (arm A) or the reverse (arm B). None of the patients previously received DNA-damaging chemotherapy. PBMC sorting kept live CD3+CD8+ cells without CD19 or CD56. Measured with immunoSEQ multiplex PCR; TCRdb has only the in-frame clones, and not every one. The sample includes tens of thousands of clones, over 75% seen only once; the top ten take around 25%. This clone is judged medium-sized. J was trimmed by 2 bases and V by 0 bases; bases with no gene match: 5. This CDR3 contains 16 residues. The germline V gene encodes CDR1 SEHNR and CDR2 FQNEAQ (reference sequence).

The sample here was CD8+ T cells sorted from blood (inferred from file names), taken from a patient given nivolumab and ipilimumab in sequence. V usage is TRBV7-9 and J usage is TRBJ1-1, with 8 bases fitting TRBD1. This TCR was recovered from a human donor with melanoma. In nucleotides, the CDR3 is TGTGCCAGCAGCTTAGCGACAGGGGTCCCCAACACTGAAGCTTTCTTT. Its protein product is CASSLATGVPNTEAFF.